This TCR beta chain was identified during a study of cytomegalovirus exposure and HLA in healthy donors. It was with 60 Vbeta and 13 Jbeta primers that the PCR ran. Repertoires were generated with immunoSEQ multiplex PCR, while TCRdb's copy carries only in-frame clones and drops some. This sample carries tens of thousands of clones, with approximately 1.1% going to the ten biggest clones. V was pared by 0 bases and J by 7 bases, with 3 bases of the junction left unmatched. Looked up from germline, CDR1 is SGHRS and CDR2 is YFSETQ. There are 15 residues in the CDR3. Study observations and caveats: A later analysis, which compared TCR beta chains of equal frequency, found the HLA-associated ones more clonally expanded. Within an earlier analysis, most TCR beta V segments proved productive either about 87% or about 30% of the time.

Comments on this clone: Its antigen is still unknown.

The sequencing input was PBMCs. The V and J genes are TRBV5-1 and TRBJ2-1; 11 nucleotides line up with TRBD2. The TCR originated in a woman aged 40 to 49 in good health and CMV-seronegative. The CDR3 DNA follows: TGCGCCAGCAGCTTGGGACTAGCGGGAAATAATGAGCAGTTCTTC. This encodes CASSLGLAGNNEQFF.